This TCR beta chain was captured in a study of blood T cell repertoires in COVID-19 (dated by TCRdb to 2019 to 2021). Regarding the complete study: Samples covering the acute and convalescent phases of COVID-19 were provided by collaborators in the United States, Italy and Spain. The material from the prospective study consisted of cDNA or gDNA derived from T cells, B-cell-depleted T cells, or PBMCs. Subjects who had been exposed to COVID-19, were actively infected with it, or had recovered from it provided the deeply sampled blood TCRbeta repertoires that made up the dataset. The repertoires were made available in a free public database intended to serve as a resource for research on the immune response to SARS-CoV-2. Samples came from the ongoing ImmuneRACE study (first 160 participants) plus 1,254 subjects from 6 global collaborators. Nearly every sample came with metadata listing a de-identified subject ID, COVID-19 status, age in years and sex. HLA class I and class II types, where available, came from metadata supplied by the sample provider rather than from assay-based typing. The full study reports these points: Clinical and demographic metadata were provided uncurated, with the amount varying by source and participant.

TCRbeta CDR3 regions were amplified from genomic DNA by means of the immunoSEQ Assay, a bias-controlled multiplex PCR. The study's own analysis went as follows. The number of nucleated cells in each sample was estimated from the amplification of reference gene primers within the assay. To quantify the absolute abundance of each unique TCRbeta CDR3 rearrangement, sequence reads were collapsed and filtered. For each sample, productive Simpson clonality was calculated by taking the square root of Simpson's diversity index across productive rearrangements. Held by TCRdb, this immuneACCESS table contains in-frame sequences only and omits some clones. Under half of the omission traces to an unresolved V gene where checked; the cause of the rest is unknown. That table supplies the V and J calls and clone size; D and trimming were determined from the DNA. The sample records roughly 190,000 clones, around 82% of which are singletons. Together, the top ten hold about 10% of the sample.

There are a few counts of this clone. The specificity of this receptor is unknown. Qualities for individual bases were not recorded, and no much larger clone is one base off. At the junction V is shortened by 3 bases and J by 6 bases; bases outside the gene matches: 6. Per the germline V gene, SGHTS is the CDR1 and YDEGEE is the CDR2. Including cysteine and phenylalanine, the CDR3 has 13 amino acids. The only DNA kept is the CDR3, 39 bases in frame from the first base. Enrolling through a virtual design, the prospective study's participants ranged in age from roughly 18 to 90 years and lived across roughly 23 United States geographic areas. In the prospective study, participants were assigned to cohorts based on the clinical history participants reported in a screening survey and a study questionnaire. For ImmuneRACE Cohort 3, a participant was defined as recovered based on two consecutive negative NP/OP PCR tests, clearance by a healthcare professional, or resolution of symptoms. In the prospective study, mobile phlebotomists collected whole blood, serum and a nasopharyngeal or oropharyngeal swab from each participant. Over a roughly 2-month period, participants in the prospective study had the option of providing additional blood draws and questionnaires. Blood samples from the prospective study were shipped frozen or at room temperature prior to DNA extraction.

The rearranged chain carries TRBV5-8 and TRBJ2-7, and 7 junctional nucleotides match TRBD2. Sequencing was carried out using PBMCs or T cells enriched from blood (not recorded which). This receptor was obtained from a man between 35 and 55 years old who had recovered from COVID-19. At the DNA level, the sequence is TGTGCCAGCAGCTCGAGACTAGCTGGCGAGCAGTACTTC. It encodes CASSSRLAGEQYF.